Listed below are T cell receptor beta chains from one sample, sequenced in a study of blood T cell repertoires in COVID-19. The method was immunoSEQ multiplex PCR; TCRdb's version includes in-frame clones alone and lacks a portion of them. This sample has 250,000 to 300,000 clones, with roughly 90% found just once. Sequencing input: peripheral blood. Receptors originate from a woman aged 60 to 75 with COVID-19, enrolled during active disease. CDR3s include the opening cysteine and the closing phenylalanine or tryptophan. A D gene is named only where the DNA matches it firmly. Not every row has a clone size; where given, it reads once, few, many or a size class.

clone_size j_call v_call d_call cdr3_aa cdr3_nt
. TRBJ1-6 TRBV28 TRBD1 CASSFRDSDSPLHF TGTGCCAGCAGTTTCCGGGACAGCGATTCACCCCTCCACTTT
. TRBJ1-5 TRBV7-2 . CASSLMAGNNQPQHF TGTGCCAGCAGCTTAATGGCAGGGAACAATCAGCCCCAGCATTTT
. TRBJ2-4 TRBV7-9 . CASSLVPPTRDIQYF TGTGCCAGCAGCTTAGTGCCCCCCACGAGGGACATTCAGTACTTC
. TRBJ2-7 TRBV10-3 TRBD2 CAISTGLAGYSEQYF TGTGCCATCAGTACCGGACTAGCGGGGTATAGCGAGCAGTACTTC
. TRBJ2-5 TRBV20-1 . CSASDTPQETQYF TGCAGTGCTAGTGACACACCCCAAGAGACCCAGTACTTC
. TRBJ1-6 TRBV11-2 TRBD1 CASSLDQGADNSPLHF TGTGCCAGCAGCTTAGATCAGGGGGCTGATAATTCACCCCTCCACTTT
. TRBJ1-4 TRBV7-2 . CASSFAGEEKLFF TGTGCCAGCAGCTTTGCAGGGGAAGAAAAACTGTTTTTT
. TRBJ1-2 TRBV9 . CASSVGGQGQGYTF TGTGCCAGCAGCGTCGGGGGGCAAGGGCAGGGCTACACCTTC
. TRBJ1-5 TRBV3-1/TRBV3-2 . CASTISYRDHNSNQPQHF TGTGCCAGCACCATTTCCTACAGGGACCATAATAGCAATCAGCCCCAGCATTTT
. TRBJ1-1 TRBV19 . CASRLTGINTEAFF TGTGCCAGTAGATTGACAGGAATAAACACTGAAGCTTTCTTT
. TRBJ2-1 TRBV5-1 TRBD2 CASSLGLAGGLKTYNEQFF TGCGCCAGCAGCTTAGGACTAGCGGGGGGCCTGAAGACCTACAATGAGCAGTTCTTC
. TRBJ1-4 TRBV2 TRBD1 CASSYGQAEKLFF TGTGCCAGCAGCTATGGACAGGCTGAAAAACTGTTTTTT
once TRBJ2-3 TRBV5-1 TRBD2 CASSLVGLGYTDTQYF TGCGCCAGCAGCTTGGTGGGACTAGGATACACAGATACGCAGTATTTT
. TRBJ2-7 TRBV18 TRBD1 CASSPTGVQQYF TGTGCCAGCTCACCAACAGGGGTACAGCAGTACTTC
. TRBJ1-2 TRBV7-3 . CASSADSTGGYTF TGTGCCAGCAGCGCGGATTCAACGGGGGGCTACACCTTC
. TRBJ1-1 TRBV29-1 . CSVDRGIGNTEAFF TGCAGCGTTGACAGGGGCATAGGGAACACTGAAGCTTTCTTT
once TRBJ1-3 TRBV5-1 . CASSLVPPGIAGNTIYF TGCGCCAGCAGCTTGGTACCTCCAGGGATCGCTGGAAACACCATATATTTT
. TRBJ1-1 TRBV7-9 TRBD1 CASSLSTGGDTEAFF TGTGCCAGCAGCTTAAGCACAGGGGGGGACACTGAAGCTTTCTTT
once TRBJ1-4 TRBV5-1 . CASSSTQGTNEKLFF TGCGCCAGCAGCTCTACGCAGGGTACTAATGAAAAACTGTTTTTT
once TRBJ1-1 TRBV6-5 . CASSYKGVEAFF TGTGCCAGCAGTTACAAGGGGGTCGAAGCTTTCTTT
. TRBJ2-2 TRBV19 TRBD1 CASSDRDHWVTGELFF TGTGCCAGTAGTGACAGGGACCACTGGGTCACCGGGGAGCTGTTTTTT
. TRBJ1-6 TRBV6-2/TRBV6-3 . CASSLGLLRNSPLHF TGTGCCAGCAGTCTGGGCCTCCTCCGGAATTCACCCCTCCACTTT
. TRBJ2-1 TRBV11-3 TRBD2 CASSFGLRGGMAYNEQFF TGTGCCAGCAGCTTCGGACTACGGGGGGGGATGGCCTACAATGAGCAGTTCTTC
. TRBJ1-2 TRBV30 . CAWNSPDRLNYGYTF TGTGCCTGGAATTCCCCTGACAGACTTAACTATGGCTACACCTTC
. TRBJ1-3 TRBV19 TRBD1 CASTPGTGAGNTIYF TGTGCCAGTACACCCGGGACAGGGGCTGGAAACACCATATATTTT
. TRBJ1-6 TRBV6-5 . CASTPAGSYNSPLHF TGTGCCAGCACCCCGGCAGGCTCCTATAATTCACCCCTCCACTTT
. TRBJ1-3 TRBV5-1 TRBD1 CASSRSGQGAGNTIYF TGCGCCAGCAGCCGATCCGGCCAGGGGGCTGGGAACACCATATATTTT
. TRBJ1-2 TRBV7-9 TRBD1 CASRSRDRDLNYGYTF TGTGCCAGCAGATCCCGGGACAGGGACCTCAACTATGGCTACACCTTC
. TRBJ1-1 TRBV3-1/TRBV3-2 . CASSQGRGTEAFF TGTGCCAGCAGCCAAGGCCGGGGCACTGAAGCTTTCTTT
. TRBJ1-1 TRBV28 TRBD1 CASSLRQGRGNTEAFF TGTGCCAGCAGCCTCAGACAGGGGAGGGGGAACACTGAAGCTTTCTTT
. TRBJ1-2 TRBV7-2 . CASSPGVYGYTF TGTGCCAGCAGCCCGGGGGTCTATGGCTACACCTTC
few TRBJ1-6 TRBV19 . CASTSDGNLGSPLHF TGTGCCAGTACTTCAGACGGGAATTTAGGTTCACCCCTCCACTTT
. TRBJ1-2 TRBV19 . CASTRSANYGYTF TGTGCCAGTACGAGGTCCGCTAACTATGGCTACACCTTC
. TRBJ2-7 TRBV28 TRBD1 CASSPLSRDRGKRYEQYF TGTGCCAGCAGTCCCTTATCCCGGGACAGGGGGAAGAGATACGAGCAGTACTTC
. TRBJ1-5 TRBV19 . CASAAGRNQPQHF TGTGCCAGTGCGGCGGGCCGGAATCAGCCCCAGCATTTT
. TRBJ2-3 TRBV6-2/TRBV6-3 TRBD2 CASSYSQAGLATDTQYF TGTGCCAGCAGTTACTCCCAAGCGGGACTAGCCACAGATACGCAGTATTTT
. TRBJ2-5 TRBV27 . CASSLTGRIQETQYF TGTGCCAGCAGTCTGACAGGGAGGATCCAAGAGACCCAGTACTTC
. TRBJ2-7 TRBV7-9 . CASSLRIEQYF TGTGCCAGCAGCTTACGTATCGAGCAGTACTTC
. TRBJ2-7 TRBV7-2 . CASSSGQFYEQYF TGTGCCAGCAGCTCCGGACAGTTCTACGAGCAGTACTTC
. TRBJ1-1 TRBV7-2 . CASSLADKGLGTEAFF TGTGCCAGCAGCTTAGCTGACAAGGGGTTGGGGACTGAAGCTTTCTTT
once TRBJ1-2 TRBV15 TRBD1 CATSGRQGLYGYTF TGTGCCACCAGCGGACGACAGGGGCTCTATGGCTACACCTTC
. TRBJ1-2 TRBV5-1 . CASSLSREEEFCTF TGCGCCAGCAGCTTGAGCAGGGAAGAGGAGTTTTGCACCTTC
. TRBJ2-5 TRBV18 TRBD1 CASSLRQGRETQYF TGTGCCAGCTCACTCAGACAGGGACGGGAGACCCAGTACTTC
once TRBJ1-3 TRBV20-1 . CSASSRLRGVGGNTIYF TGCAGTGCTAGTAGCCGGCTCCGGGGGGTTGGGGGAAACACCATATATTTT
once TRBJ2-5 TRBV5-1 TRBD2 CASSLAPGGGAGKTQYF TGCGCCAGCAGCTTGGCTCCCGGGGGGGGCGCTGGGAAGACCCAGTACTTC
. TRBJ1-1 TRBV7-2 . CASSFVQDTEAFF TGTGCCAGCAGCTTCGTGCAGGACACTGAAGCTTTCTTT
. TRBJ1-2 TRBV6-5 . CASSYGQHSYGYTF TGTGCCAGCAGTTACGGGCAGCACTCGTATGGCTACACCTTC
few TRBJ2-7 TRBV20-1 TRBD1 CSAGTGREQYF TGCAGTGCGGGGACAGGTCGCGAGCAGTACTTC
. TRBJ1-1 TRBV13 . CASSLGRFGTEAFF TGTGCCAGCAGCTTAGGTCGGTTCGGCACTGAAGCTTTCTTT
few TRBJ2-7 TRBV19 TRBD2 CASSRTSGGLLYEQYF TGTGCCAGTAGTCGTACTAGCGGGGGACTTCTCTACGAGCAGTACTTC
. TRBJ1-2 TRBV30 . CAWSGQSYPGRGYTF TGTGCCTGGAGTGGACAGAGTTATCCCGGCCGGGGCTACACCTTC
. TRBJ2-7 TRBV7-3 TRBD2 CASSLIKASGGSEQYF TGTGCCAGCAGCTTAATAAAGGCTAGCGGGGGAAGCGAGCAGTACTTC
once TRBJ1-2 TRBV7-2 TRBD1 CASSLRDSRLGGYTF TGTGCCAGCAGCCTCCGGGACAGCCGGCTTGGAGGCTACACCTTC
. TRBJ1-5 TRBV27 . CASSWGRNQPQHF TGTGCCAGCAGTTGGGGGCGTAATCAGCCCCAGCATTTT
. TRBJ2-2 TRBV7-9 TRBD2 CASSLARLAGTNGELFF TGTGCCAGCAGCTTAGCGAGGCTAGCGGGTACGAACGGGGAGCTGTTTTTT
once TRBJ1-5 TRBV6-2/TRBV6-3 . CASSLGQNFRTLSNQPQHF TGTGCCAGCAGTCTCGGACAGAACTTTCGAACCTTAAGCAATCAGCCCCAGCATTTT